Shown below are 12 T cell receptor beta chains from a single sample sequenced in a study of CD8+ T cells in alopecia areata. Extracted from the samples, RNA was reverse transcribed into cDNA to serve as the sequencing template. Data came from immunoSEQ multiplex PCR; TCRdb stores just in-frame clones and leaves some out. The data hold around 300,000 clones, with about 62% observed a single time. The treatment here: oral pan-JAK inhibitor, 5-10 mg twice daily. This specimen was CD4+ T cells sorted from blood, taken around week 53, from a patient treated with tofacitinib. The receptors come from a human donor with alopecia areata.

The chain is built from TRBV5-1 and TRBJ1-6, with D possibly matching TRBD1 (6 bases). CDR1 and CDR2 (germline): SGHRS, YFSETQ. Trimming took off 0 bases at V and 2 bases at J, with 6 bases between the two ends. The CDR3 is made up of 15 amino acids. In nucleotides, the CDR3 is TGCGCCAGCAGCTTGGGACAGGCCTATAATTCACCCCTCCACTTT. It translates to CASSLGQAYNSPLHF.

The chain's CDR3 is CSATRGQAPFF. CDR3 sequence (DNA): TGCAGTGCTACCCGGGGACAGGCCCCGTTCTTC. The V gene is TRBV20-1, the J gene TRBJ2-1; 8 bases agree with TRBD1. The V segment lost 4 bases and the J segment 15 bases; nucleotides outside the gene matches: 8. CDR1 and CDR2 (germline): DFQATT, SNEGSKA (reference sequence). The CDR3 has 11 residues.

Regarding this clone: At the DNA level, this CDR3 is encoded by other sequences in the same sample as well. The chain combines TRBV5-1 with TRBJ1-1; 9 positions match TRBD1. Germline V gives CDR1 SGHRS, CDR2 YFSETQ. The J segment lost 4 bases and the V segment lost 4 bases, leaving 2 bases of the junction unmatched. This CDR3 has 13 amino acids. The CDR3 spells CASSLDRGTEAFF. CDR3 nucleotides: TGCGCCAGCAGCCTGGACAGGGGCACTGAAGCTTTCTTT.

On this clone: Different DNA sequences within this sample yield the same CDR3. This chain connects TRBV29-1 to TRBJ2-7; 7 bases match TRBD2. This CDR3 is 12 amino acids long. Losses at the gene ends were 4 bases for V and 0 bases for J; bases not matched to a gene: 0. Germline V lookup: CDR1 SQVTM, CDR2 ANQGSEA. Here the CDR3 DNA reads TGCAGCGTTGGGACTAGCTCCTACGAGCAGTACTTC. It translates to CSVGTSSYEQYF.

The V gene is TRBV5-1, the J gene TRBJ1-6; TRBD1 agrees at 7 bases. The trim removed 10 bases at V and 9 bases at J, leaving 10 bases unmatched. There are 13 residues in the CDR3. CDR1 and CDR2 (germline): SGHRS, YFSETQ. CDR3 bases: TGCGCCCTACAGGTCGCAGGGGGTTCACCCCTCCACTTT. Protein product: CALQVAGGSPLHF.

The chain has TRBV30 and TRBJ2-6; TRBD1 matches at 7 bases. V was pared by 1 base and J by 0 bases, with 3 bases of the junction left unmatched. This CDR3 has 16 amino acids. The germline V gene has CDR1 GTSNPN and CDR2 SVGIG (reference sequence). CDR3 in amino acids: CAWSEGQSSGANVLTF. CDR3 bases: TGTGCCTGGAGTGAGGGACAGTCCTCTGGGGCCAACGTCCTGACTTTC.

This clone was seen a few times. CDR3 protein: CASSSSSYEQYF. CDR3 DNA sequence: TGTGCCAGCAGTTCGAGCTCCTACGAGCAGTACTTC. The chain joins TRBV5-6 to TRBJ2-5, with D unresolved. The tail of the sequence fits TRBJ2-7 better, so the J call may be wrong. The CDR3 contains 12 residues. Looked up from germline, CDR1 is SGHDT and CDR2 is YYEEEE.

This clone was counted between two and nine times. The V and J genes are TRBV20-1 and TRBJ1-4; D is ambiguous. The CDR3 contains 11 residues. Looked up from germline, CDR1 is DFQATT and CDR2 is SNEGSKA (reference sequence). V was shortened by 6 bases and J by 8 bases, with 10 bases between the two germline ends. CDR3 DNA sequence: TGCAGTGCGGCCACGGGAGAAAAACTGTTTTTT. Translation gives CSAATGEKLFF.

The chain has TRBV29-1 and TRBJ2-1; D gene uncertain. V was pared by 2 bases and J by 0 bases, with 14 bases between. Germline V gene lookup returns CDR1 SQVTM and CDR2 ANQGSEA. CDR3 length equals 16 residues. CDR3 nucleotides: TGCAGCGTTGAATATAACGTCGGTATCTCCTACAATGAGCAGTTCTTC. Encoded protein: CSVEYNVGISYNEQFF.

V is TRBV9 and J is TRBJ2-1, with D possibly TRBD1 on 5 matching bases. V lost 3 bases and J lost 8, with 9 bases in between. The CDR3 is made up of 12 amino acids. The germline V gene encodes CDR1 SGDLS and CDR2 YYNGEE. The CDR3 coding sequence is TGTGCCAGCAGCGGACAGATCCATGAGCAGTTCTTC. Encoded protein: CASSGQIHEQFF.

The chain is built from TRBV2 and TRBJ2-3, with 7 nucleotides matching TRBD1. Germline CDR1 is SNHLY and CDR2 is FYNNEI. V lost 3 bases, J lost 0 bases, and 3 bases stayed unmatched. CDR3 length equals 15 residues. CDR3 coding DNA: TGTGCCAGCAGTGATCGCAGGGGGAGCACAGATACGCAGTATTTT. Translation gives CASSDRRGSTDTQYF.

This clone was detected a few times. The chain combines TRBV7-9 with TRBJ1-1; D possibly corresponds to TRBD1 (5 bases). The CDR3 is 15 amino acids. Trimming stripped 2 bases from V and 2 bases from J, with 12 bases between. From germline, CDR1 is SEHNR and CDR2 FQNEAQ (reference sequence). DNA for the CDR3: TGTGCCAGCAGCTTACCACAGACAGCCAACACTGAAGCTTTCTTT. Translated: CASSLPQTANTEAFF.